This TCR beta chain was recovered during a study of T cell repertoires in ileal Crohn's disease. Study-wide context: At postoperative colonoscopy, neoterminal ileum biopsies were taken as M6.

Germline-derived CDR1 and CDR2 are MRHNA and SNTAGT. V dropped 0 bases and J dropped 0; count of bases not matched to a gene: 9. This CDR3 comprises 19 residues. Points on this clone: Its antigen is not identified.

Time point specified: neoterminal ileum biopsy at postoperative endoscopy, about 6 months after surgery. Only in-frame clones appear in the TCRdb table, and some are missing; sequencing was by immunoSEQ multiplex PCR. The sample lists about 62,000 clones, approximately 88% occurring once. Findings and caveats of the study: Active smokers at surgery had more clonal expansions than non-smokers. Clonality above 26.8% at surgery always came with endoscopic recurrence.

V gene TRBV6-4 combines with J gene TRBJ2-7, with 12 bases aligning to TRBD2. This TCR was sampled from an adult with Crohn's disease. Sequencing used ileal tissue. For the CDR3, the DNA is TGTGCCAGCAGTGACTCACTAGCGGGGGGCCCATTATACTCCTACGAGCAGTACGTC. This gives the protein CASSDSLAGGPLYSYEQYV.